The rows below give T cell receptor beta chains drawn from one sample of a study of OX40 agonist ivuxolimab in advanced cancers. The protocol was immunoSEQ multiplex PCR, while the TCRdb copy is restricted to in-frame clones and leaves out a portion. The table has 75,000 to 90,000 clones, less than 85% seen once. This specimen was CD4+ or CD8+ T cells sorted from blood, taken in a trial of the OX40 agonist ivuxolimab. The receptors were gathered from an adult with an advanced solid tumor such as melanoma, head and neck, liver or kidney cancer. CDR3s include the opening cysteine and the closing phenylalanine or tryptophan. Fields, in order: D gene, J gene, clone size, V gene, CDR3 length, CDR3 protein, CDR3 DNA. A D gene is named only where the DNA matches it firmly. Not all rows give a size; the values are once, few, many and, for expanded clones, a class.

>TRBD1|TRBJ1-1|NA|TRBV7-9|15
CASSLEQGRNTEAFF
TGTGCCAGCAGCTTAGAACAGGGGCGAAACACTGAAGCTTTCTTT
>NA|TRBJ1-1|NA|TRBV28|15
CAASDGGVMNTEAFF
TGTGCCGCCTCTGACGGTGGGGTCATGAACACTGAAGCTTTCTTT
>NA|TRBJ1-1|NA|TRBV5-1|11
CASSFGGGAFF
TGCGCCAGCAGCTTTGGCGGGGGCGCTTTCTTT
>TRBD2|TRBJ2-3|NA|TRBV10-2|17
CASRRPTSGGAADTQYF
TGCGCCAGCAGGAGGCCGACTAGCGGGGGGGCCGCAGATACGCAGTATTTT
>NA|TRBJ1-6|NA|TRBV9|14
CASSVAGSPSPLHF
TGTGCCAGCAGCGTAGCAGGGTCCCCTTCACCCCTCCACTTT
>NA|TRBJ2-5|NA|TRBV9|17
CASSVGRGGTVGETQYF
TGTGCCAGCAGCGTAGGGAGGGGCGGGACTGTAGGAGAGACCCAGTACTTC
>TRBD2|TRBJ2-1|NA|TRBV7-6|16
CASSFTSGLLNNEQFF
TGTGCCAGCAGCTTTACTAGCGGGCTACTGAACAATGAGCAGTTCTTC
>NA|TRBJ1-2|NA|TRBV9|11
CASRAHGGYTF
TGTGCCAGCAGGGCCCACGGGGGCTACACCTTC
>TRBD1|TRBJ2-2|NA|TRBV7-7|15
CASSSRDRGSGELFF
TGTGCTAGCAGCTCCCGGGACAGGGGGTCCGGGGAGCTGTTTTTT
>NA|TRBJ2-1|NA|TRBV6-5|11
CATTDVHEQFF
TGTGCCACCACCGACGTGCATGAGCAGTTCTTC
>NA|TRBJ1-2|NA|TRBV6-5|13
CASVSPSRFSYTF
TGTGCCAGCGTCTCGCCTTCAAGGTTTAGCTACACCTTC
>NA|TRBJ1-1|NA|TRBV10-1|13
CASSLDGNTEAFF
TGCGCCAGCAGCCTCGACGGGAACACTGAAGCTTTCTTT
>NA|TRBJ1-5|NA|TRBV27|16
CASSLFPGPSNQPQHF
TGTGCCAGCAGTTTATTCCCGGGCCCAAGCAATCAGCCCCAGCATTTT
>NA|TRBJ1-4|NA|TRBV11-2|12
CASSLAGEKLFF
TGTGCCAGCAGCTTGGCAGGGGAAAAACTGTTTTTT
>TRBD1|TRBJ1-5|few|TRBV19|16
CASSSAFTGGWQPQHF
TGTGCCAGTAGTTCCGCCTTCACAGGGGGCTGGCAGCCCCAGCATTTT
>NA|TRBJ2-2|NA|TRBV9|15
CASSVGRVGTGELFF
TGTGCCAGCAGCGTAGGCAGGGTCGGCACCGGGGAGCTGTTTTTT
>NA|TRBJ1-1|NA|TRBV13|14
CASSPQGIDTEAFF
TGTGCCAGCAGCCCCCAGGGGATCGACACTGAAGCTTTCTTT
>TRBD1|TRBJ2-1|NA|TRBV25-1|17
CASSESTLGTENNEQFF
TGTGCCAGCAGTGAATCGACGCTCGGGACAGAGAACAATGAGCAGTTCTTC
>NA|TRBJ2-7|NA|TRBV5-1|12
CASSLGAYEQYF
TGCGCCAGCAGCTTGGGGGCCTACGAGCAGTACTTC
>NA|TRBJ1-1|few|TRBV5-1|15
CASSPQAGRNTEAFF
TGCGCCAGCAGCCCCCAGGCAGGGCGGAACACTGAAGCTTTCTTT
>NA|TRBJ2-3|NA|TRBV7-3|13
CASSAQGTDTQYF
TGTGCCAGCAGCGCACAAGGTACAGATACGCAGTATTTT
>NA|TRBJ2-2|once|TRBV18|14
CASSPSTNTGELFF
TGTGCCAGCTCACCATCTACGAACACCGGGGAGCTGTTTTTT
>NA|TRBJ2-1|NA|TRBV18|17
CASSPRRGGHELNEQFF
TGTGCCAGCTCACCACGAAGAGGAGGGCATGAGTTAAATGAGCAGTTCTTC
>NA|TRBJ2-3|NA|TRBV19|13
CASSIDRTDTQYF
TGTGCCAGTAGTATAGATCGCACAGATACGCAGTATTTT
>NA|TRBJ1-2|medium-sized|TRBV4-1|17
CASSQESRRGGGYGYTF
TGCGCCAGCAGCCAAGAATCCCGTAGGGGGGGCGGCTATGGCTACACCTTC
>TRBD1|TRBJ1-2|few|TRBV30|13
CAWSPDRGHGYTF
TGTGCCTGGAGCCCCGACAGGGGGCACGGCTACACCTTC
>TRBD2|TRBJ2-3|NA|TRBV19|16
CASSILKRGSTDTQYF
TGTGCCAGTAGTATCCTCAAGCGGGGAAGCACAGATACGCAGTATTTT
>NA|TRBJ2-7|NA|TRBV19|20
CASSITRGRGGGYSSYEQYF
TGTGCCAGTAGTATTACTCGTGGTCGGGGAGGGGGCTATAGCTCCTACGAGCAGTACTTC